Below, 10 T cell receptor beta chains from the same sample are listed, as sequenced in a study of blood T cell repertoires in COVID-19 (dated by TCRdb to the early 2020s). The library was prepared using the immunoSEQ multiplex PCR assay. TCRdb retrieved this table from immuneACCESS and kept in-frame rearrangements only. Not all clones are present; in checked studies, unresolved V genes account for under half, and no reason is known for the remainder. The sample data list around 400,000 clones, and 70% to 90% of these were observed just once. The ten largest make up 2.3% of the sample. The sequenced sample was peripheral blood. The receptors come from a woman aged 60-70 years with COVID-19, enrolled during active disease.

Here the CDR3 DNA reads TGTGCCAGCAGCCCAAGACTTGCTAGCGGGGGCGCAGATACGCAGTATTTT. It yields the protein CASSPRLASGGADTQYF. The gene calls are TRBV7-2 and TRBJ2-3; 10 bases line up with TRBD2. This CDR3 contains 17 residues. Germline CDR1 reads SGHTA; CDR2 reads FQGNSA. Unmatched junction bases numbered 12, after V lost 5 bases and J lost 4 bases.

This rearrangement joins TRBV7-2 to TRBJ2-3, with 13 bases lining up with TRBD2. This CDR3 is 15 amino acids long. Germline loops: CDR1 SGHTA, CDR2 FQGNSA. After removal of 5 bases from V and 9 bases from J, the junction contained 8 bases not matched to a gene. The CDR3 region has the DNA TGTGCCAGCAGCCCTCCGACTAGCGGGGGGCCCACGCAGTATTTT. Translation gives CASSPPTSGGPTQYF.

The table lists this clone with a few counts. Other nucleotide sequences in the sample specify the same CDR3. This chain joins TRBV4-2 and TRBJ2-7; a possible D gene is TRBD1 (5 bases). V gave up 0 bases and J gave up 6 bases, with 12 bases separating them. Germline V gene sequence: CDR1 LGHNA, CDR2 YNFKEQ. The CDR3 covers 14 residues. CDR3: CASSQDLQGREQYF. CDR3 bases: TGTGCCAGCAGCCAAGATTTGCAGGGCCGCGAGCAGTACTTC.

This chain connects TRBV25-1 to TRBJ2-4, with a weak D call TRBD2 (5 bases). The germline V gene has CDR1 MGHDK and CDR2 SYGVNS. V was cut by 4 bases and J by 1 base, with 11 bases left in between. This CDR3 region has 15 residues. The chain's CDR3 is CASSGEWRAKNIQYF. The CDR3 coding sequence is TGTGCCAGCAGTGGGGAGTGGAGGGCCAAAAACATTCAGTACTTC.

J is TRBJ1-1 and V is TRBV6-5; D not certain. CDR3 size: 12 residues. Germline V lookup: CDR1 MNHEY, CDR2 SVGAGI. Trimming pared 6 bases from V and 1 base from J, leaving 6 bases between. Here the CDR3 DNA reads TGTGCCAGCAGATCAGGGAACACTGAAGCTTTCTTT. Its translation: CASRSGNTEAFF.

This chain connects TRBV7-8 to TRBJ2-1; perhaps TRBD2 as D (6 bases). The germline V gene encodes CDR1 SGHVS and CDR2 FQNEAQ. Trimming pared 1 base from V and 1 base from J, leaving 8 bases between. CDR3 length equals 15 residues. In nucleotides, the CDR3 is TGTGCCAGCAGCTTAGAAGGGAGGTCCTACAATGAGCAGTTCTTC. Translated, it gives CASSLEGRSYNEQFF.

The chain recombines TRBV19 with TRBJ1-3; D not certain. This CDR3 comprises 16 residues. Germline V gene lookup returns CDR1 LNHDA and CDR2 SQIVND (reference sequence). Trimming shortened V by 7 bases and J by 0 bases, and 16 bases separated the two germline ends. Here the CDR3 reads CASKFSASDSGNTIYF. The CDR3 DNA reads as TGTGCCAGTAAGTTCTCCGCCAGCGACTCTGGAAACACCATATATTTT.

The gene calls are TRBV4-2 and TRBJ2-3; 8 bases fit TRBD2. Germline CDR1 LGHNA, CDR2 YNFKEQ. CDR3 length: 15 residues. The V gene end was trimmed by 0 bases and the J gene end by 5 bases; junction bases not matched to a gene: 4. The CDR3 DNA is TGTGCCAGCAGCCAAGACTGGCGGGGGGTAGATACGCAGTATTTT. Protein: CASSQDWRGVDTQYF.

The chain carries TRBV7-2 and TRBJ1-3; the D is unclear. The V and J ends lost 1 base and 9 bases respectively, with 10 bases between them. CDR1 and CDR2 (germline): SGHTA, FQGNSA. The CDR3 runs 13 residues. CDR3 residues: CASSLGRERTIYF. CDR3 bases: TGTGCCAGCAGCTTAGGCCGGGAACGCACCATATATTTT.

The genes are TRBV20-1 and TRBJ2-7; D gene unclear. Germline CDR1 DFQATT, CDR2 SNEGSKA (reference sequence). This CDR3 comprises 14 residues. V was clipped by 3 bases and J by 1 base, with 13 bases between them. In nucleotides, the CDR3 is TGCAGTGCTAGTAACCCGGTCGGGTCCTACGAGCAGTACTTC. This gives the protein CSASNPVGSYEQYF.